This T cell receptor (beta chain) comes out of a study of blood T cell repertoires in COVID-19. The V gene's germline CDR1 is KGHSH and CDR2 LQKENI. Trimming stripped 5 bases from V and 0 bases from J, with 7 bases between. The CDR3 contains 13 residues. Repertoires were generated with immunoSEQ multiplex PCR, while TCRdb's copy carries only in-frame clones and drops some. The repertoire has roughly 78,000 clones, roughly 83% of them found once; the top ten carry about 18%. The sequence derives from a woman aged 80 or older with acute or convalescent COVID-19. Sequencing was done on a sample of peripheral blood. This chain joins TRBV18 and TRBJ2-5; D gene ambiguous. The CDR3 loop is CASSVRDQETQYF. The CDR3 DNA reads as TGTGCCAGCTCAGTTCGGGACCAAGAGACCCAGTACTTC.